The text below deals with one TCR beta chain. The data were taken from a study of blood T cell repertoires in COVID-19. Study-wide background: There were acute and convalescent COVID-19 samples, and they came from the United States, Italy and Spain.

The CDR3 has 14 amino acids. Trimming took off 3 bases at V and 8 bases at J, with 14 bases between the two ends. CDR1 is MNHNS, CDR2 SASEGT, per germline. Sequencing used immunoSEQ multiplex PCR; TCRdb keeps in-frame clones, though not all of them. The table lists approximately 99,000 clones, almost 90% of them singletons. This chain connects TRBV6-1 to TRBJ2-1; D is perhaps TRBD2 (5 bases). The clonotype originates from a man aged 50-60 years with COVID-19, enrolled during active disease. Material: peripheral blood. The CDR3 DNA reads as TGTGCCAGCAGTGAGGGTCTAGCCCCGGATGAGCAGTTCTTC. This sequence encodes CASSEGLAPDEQFF.